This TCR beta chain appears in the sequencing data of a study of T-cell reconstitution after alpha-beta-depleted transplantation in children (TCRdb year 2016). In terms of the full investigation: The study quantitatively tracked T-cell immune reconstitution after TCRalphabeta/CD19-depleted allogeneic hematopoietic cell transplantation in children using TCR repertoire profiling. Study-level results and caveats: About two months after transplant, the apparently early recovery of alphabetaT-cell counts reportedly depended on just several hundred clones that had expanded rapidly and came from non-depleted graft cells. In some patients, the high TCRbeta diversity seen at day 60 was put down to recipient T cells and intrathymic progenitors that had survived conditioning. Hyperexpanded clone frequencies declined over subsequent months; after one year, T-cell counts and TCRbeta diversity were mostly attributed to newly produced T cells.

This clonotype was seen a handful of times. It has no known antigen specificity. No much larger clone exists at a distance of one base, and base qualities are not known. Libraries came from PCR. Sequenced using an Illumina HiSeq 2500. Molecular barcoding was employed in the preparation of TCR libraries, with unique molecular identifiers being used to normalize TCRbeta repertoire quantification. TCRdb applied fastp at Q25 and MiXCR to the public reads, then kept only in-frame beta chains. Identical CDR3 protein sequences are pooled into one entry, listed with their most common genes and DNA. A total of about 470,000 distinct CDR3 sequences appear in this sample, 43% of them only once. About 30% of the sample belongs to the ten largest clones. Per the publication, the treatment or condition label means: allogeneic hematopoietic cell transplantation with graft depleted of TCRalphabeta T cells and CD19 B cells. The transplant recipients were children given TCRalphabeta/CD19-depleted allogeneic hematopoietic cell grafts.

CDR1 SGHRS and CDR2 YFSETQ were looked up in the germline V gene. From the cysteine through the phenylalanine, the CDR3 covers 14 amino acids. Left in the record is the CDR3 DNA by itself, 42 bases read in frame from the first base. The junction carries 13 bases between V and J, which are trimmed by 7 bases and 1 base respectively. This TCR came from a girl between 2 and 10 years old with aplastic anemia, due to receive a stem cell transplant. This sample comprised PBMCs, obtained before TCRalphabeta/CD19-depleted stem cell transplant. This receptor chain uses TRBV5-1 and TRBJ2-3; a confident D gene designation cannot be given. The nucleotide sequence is TGCGCCAGCTGCCTGGACCGTCGCACAGATACGCAGTATTTT. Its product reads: CASCLDRRTDTQYF.